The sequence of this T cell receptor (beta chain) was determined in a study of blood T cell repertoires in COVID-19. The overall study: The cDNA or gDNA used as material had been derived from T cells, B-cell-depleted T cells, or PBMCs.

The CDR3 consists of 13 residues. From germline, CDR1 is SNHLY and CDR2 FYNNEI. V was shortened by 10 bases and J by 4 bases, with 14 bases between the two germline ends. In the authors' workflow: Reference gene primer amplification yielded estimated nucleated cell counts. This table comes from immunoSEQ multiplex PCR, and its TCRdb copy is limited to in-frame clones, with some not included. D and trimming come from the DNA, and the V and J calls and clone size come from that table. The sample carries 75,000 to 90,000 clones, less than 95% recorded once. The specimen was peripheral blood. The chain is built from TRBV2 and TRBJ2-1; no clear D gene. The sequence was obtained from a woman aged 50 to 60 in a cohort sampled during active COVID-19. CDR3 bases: TGTGCCATCCCAGACTCTATATACAATGAGCAGTTCTTC. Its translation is CAIPDSIYNEQFF. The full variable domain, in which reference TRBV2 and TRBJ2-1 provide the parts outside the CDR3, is EPEVTQTPSHQVTQMGQEVILRCVPISNHLYFYWYRQILGQKVEFLVSFYNNEISEKSEIFDDQFSVERPDGSNFTLKIRSTKLEDSAMYFCAIPDSIYNEQFFGPGTRLTVL.